The rows below give T cell receptor beta chains drawn from one sample of a study of CXCR3-negative and CXCR3-positive naive CD8 T cells. Reanalyzing the 5' RACE reads, TCRdb keeps one entry per CDR3 protein, without DNA. Found here are about 120,000 distinct CDR3 sequences; the top ten clones hold approximately 0.38%. Specimen: naive CXCR3+ CD8+ T cells from blood. The receptors here all came from a human donor in good health. Some clones in this sample may be carry-over from other donors' samples. CDR3s include the opening cysteine and the closing phenylalanine or tryptophan. Each record gives: V gene, J gene, CDR3 protein.

V: TRBV7-9
J: TRBJ1-1
CDR3: CASSGTARGESENTEAFF

V: TRBV19
J: TRBJ2-7
CDR3: CASSISDSDAYEQYF

V: TRBV6-5
J: TRBJ2-1
CDR3: CASSYSRRVEQFF

V: TRBV9
J: TRBJ2-1
CDR3: CASSPGEVGEYNEQFF

V: TRBV6-4
J: TRBJ2-1
CDR3: CASSDSIASGGPNEQFF

V: TRBV7-9
J: TRBJ1-5
CDR3: CASTTPGGDRSNQPQHF

V: TRBV11-2
J: TRBJ2-7
CDR3: CASSLILGDSYEQYF

V: TRBV7-6
J: TRBJ1-1
CDR3: CASRRRPNTEAFF

V: TRBV4-3
J: TRBJ1-1
CDR3: CASSQGYGVNTEAFF

V: TRBV2
J: TRBJ2-1
CDR3: CASSDGTSGRASYNEQFF

V: TRBV7-9
J: TRBJ2-1
CDR3: CASSQGIRTDEEQFF

V: TRBV4-3
J: TRBJ2-7
CDR3: CASSRTRGIAYEQYF

V: TRBV15
J: TRBJ2-3
CDR3: CATSGVTGVGTDTQYF

V: TRBV20-1
J: TRBJ2-5
CDR3: CSARGFLADNTQETQYF

V: TRBV27
J: TRBJ2-7
CDR3: CASSGLAGAYEQYF